This note documents a single T cell receptor (beta chain) sequence. Its specificity is not known. TCRdb reprocessed the multiplex PCR reads with MiXCR, giving one entry per CDR3 protein. The sample contains tens of thousands of distinct CDR3 sequences, less than 75% of which appear only once. These data belong to a study of breast tumors, draining lymph nodes, adjacent tissues. Study results and limitations: Most tumor T cells seemingly derive from lymph node, then expand in tumor. Tumor and nontumor repertoires were significantly more similar in luminal-like than in basal-like breast cancer.

Germline assignment: CDR1 DFQATT and CDR2 SNEGSKA (reference sequence). The CDR3 totals 16 residues. The junction had 13 bases not matched to a gene; V was cut back by 7 bases and J by 0 bases. This TCR was sampled from a female donor with breast cancer. Some clones in this sample may be carry-over from other donors' samples. This chain joins TRBV20-1 and TRBJ2-3; 7 positions match TRBD1. Sequenced material: breast tumor tissue. The CDR3 nucleotides read TGCAGTGGTAGCGAGGGGGCAGATCCTAGCACAGATACGCAGTATTTT. Its protein is CSGSEGADPSTDTQYF.